The next 10 T cell receptor beta chains were all read from a single sample in a study of cytomegalovirus exposure and HLA in healthy donors. Vbeta (60) and Jbeta (13) primers were used in the PCR. Only in-frame clones appear in the TCRdb table, and some are missing; sequencing was by immunoSEQ multiplex PCR. The profile shows 150,000 to 200,000 clones, 80% to 85% of them singletons. Material for sequencing was PBMCs. All receptors derive from a man aged 40-49 years in good health and CMV-seropositive.

To note about this clone: One junction end disagrees with the germline gene, perhaps due to a read error. In the same sample, other DNA sequences code for this CDR3. The chain uses TRBV6-1 and TRBJ2-7, with 9 bases fitting TRBD2. The CDR3 is made up of 15 amino acids. CDR1 is MNHNS, CDR2 SASEGT, per germline. The DNA of the CDR3 is TGTGCCAGCAGTGGGATTCTAGCGGGGCCGTACGAGCAGTATTTC. Translated: CASSGILAGPYEQYF.

This sequence joins TRBV9 and TRBJ2-5; D is perhaps TRBD2 (6 bases). The CDR3 spans 16 residues. Trimming stripped 4 bases from V and 5 bases from J, with 21 bases between. Germline lookup yields CDR1 SGDLS and CDR2 YYNGEE. CDR3 nucleotides: TGTGCCAGCAGCCCCAGGTCCGGCGGGGCTCTGGAGACCCAGTACTTC. Amino acid sequence: CASSPRSGGALETQYF.

This rearrangement joins TRBV19 to TRBJ2-1; unclear D gene. Trimming took off 6 bases at V and 8 bases at J, with 23 bases between the two ends. Germline CDR1 LNHDA, CDR2 SQIVND (reference sequence). The CDR3 is 16 residues long. The CDR3 DNA follows: TGTGCCAGTAGCAATCCCCCCACCGCCCCTTCAGATGAGCAGTTCTTC. It specifies CASSNPPTAPSDEQFF.

The chain links TRBV6-6 to TRBJ2-1; maybe TRBD2 (7 bases). Looked up from germline, CDR1 is MNHNY and CDR2 is SVGAGI (reference sequence). V lost 1 base and J 6 bases, leaving 13 bases between the germline ends. The CDR3 loop spans 15 amino acids. The CDR3 nucleotides are TGTGCCAGCAGTTACTTGGGCGGGGGCACCAATGAGCAGTTCTTC. Translating gives CASSYLGGGTNEQFF.

The J gene is TRBJ2-3, the V gene TRBV28, with D possibly TRBD2 on 5 matching bases. Trimming removed 6 bases from V and 1 base from J, with 14 bases in between. The CDR3 sequence is 15 residues long. CDR1 is MDHEN and CDR2 is SYDVKM in the germline V gene. CDR3 sequence (DNA): TGTGCCAGCAGACCTCAAGGACTTGGCACAGATACGCAGTATTTT. It is translated as CASRPQGLGTDTQYF.

V usage is TRBV5-1 and J usage is TRBJ2-3; 11 nucleotides match TRBD2. Germline assignment: CDR1 SGHRS and CDR2 YFSETQ. The CDR3 contains 14 residues. Unmatched junction bases numbered 0, after V lost 2 bases and J lost 4 bases. DNA of the CDR3: TGCGCCAGCAGCTTTAGCGGGGGGGCAGATACGCAGTATTTT. This gives the protein CASSFSGGADTQYF. The full variable domain, in which reference TRBV5-1 and TRBJ2-3 provide the parts outside the CDR3, is KAGVTQTPRYLIKTRGQQVTLSCSPISGHRSVSWYQQTPGQGLQFLFEYFSETQRNKGNFPGRFSGRQFSNSRSEMNVSTLELGDSALYLCASSFSGGADTQYFGPGTRLTVL.

This clone has just a few counts. This chain links TRBV2 with TRBJ1-6; D gene ambiguous. Germline-derived CDR1 and CDR2 are SNHLY and FYNNEI. V shed 6 bases and J shed 5 bases, with 8 bases lying between them. The CDR3 is 13 residues long. Here the CDR3 DNA reads TGTGCCAGCAGGGAGAGGGATAATTCACCCCTCCACTTT. Translation gives CASRERDNSPLHF. The whole variable domain, remainder taken from reference TRBV2 and TRBJ1-6, is EPEVTQTPSHQVTQMGQEVILRCVPISNHLYFYWYRQILGQKVEFLVSFYNNEISEKSEIFDDQFSVERPDGSNFTLKIRSTKLEDSAMYFCASRERDNSPLHFGNGTRLTVT.

This clone was counted a few times. Here the CDR3 reads CASSLYRAENSGANVLTF. The CDR3 coding sequence is TGTGCCAGCAGCTTGTATCGAGCGGAGAACTCTGGGGCCAACGTCCTGACTTTC. The rearrangement joins TRBV5-6 to TRBJ2-6; TRBD2 is a possible D gene (5 bases). With 1 base removed from V and 0 bases from J, the gap between germline ends came to 14 bases. The CDR3 sequence is 18 residues long. In germline, CDR1 is SGHDT, CDR2 YYEEEE.

The table lists this clone with a count of one. The V and J genes are TRBV5-4 and TRBJ2-6, with 7 nucleotides matching TRBD1. The CDR3 length is 17 residues. V gave up 3 bases and J gave up 0 bases; unmatched junction bases: 6. Germline CDR1 reads SGHNT; CDR2 reads YYREEE (reference sequence). CDR3 sequence: CASSSGQTFSGANVLTF. The CDR3 nucleotides read TGTGCCAGCAGCTCGGGACAGACTTTCTCTGGGGCCAACGTCCTGACTTTC.

This chain uses TRBV5-4 with TRBJ2-7; 10 bases match TRBD2. The CDR3 runs to 16 residues. The ends lost 3 bases at V and 0 bases at J; junction bases unmatched: 6. Per the germline V gene, CDR1 is SGHNT and CDR2 is YYREEE (reference sequence). The CDR3 is CASSSTLAGDSYEQYF. The CDR3 DNA sequence: TGTGCCAGCAGCTCCACGCTAGCGGGGGACTCCTACGAGCAGTACTTC.